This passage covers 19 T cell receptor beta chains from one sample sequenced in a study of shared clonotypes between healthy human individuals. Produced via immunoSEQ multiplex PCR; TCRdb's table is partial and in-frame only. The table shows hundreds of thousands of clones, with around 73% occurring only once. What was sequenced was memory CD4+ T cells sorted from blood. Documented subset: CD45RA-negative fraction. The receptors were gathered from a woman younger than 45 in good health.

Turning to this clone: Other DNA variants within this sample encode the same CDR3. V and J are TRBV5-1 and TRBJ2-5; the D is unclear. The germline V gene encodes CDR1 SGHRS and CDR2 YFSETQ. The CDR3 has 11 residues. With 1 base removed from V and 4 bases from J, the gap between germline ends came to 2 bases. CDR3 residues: CASSLRETQYF. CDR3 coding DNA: TGCGCCAGCAGCTTGAGAGAGACCCAGTACTTC. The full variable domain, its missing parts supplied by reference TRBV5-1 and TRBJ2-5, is KAGVTQTPRYLIKTRGQQVTLSCSPISGHRSVSWYQQTPGQGLQFLFEYFSETQRNKGNFPGRFSGRQFSNSRSEMNVSTLELGDSALYLCASSLRETQYFGPGTRLLVL.

The CDR3 loop is CASSLSGRETQYF. The CDR3 region has the DNA TGTGCCAGCAGCCTTAGCGGGAGGGAGACCCAGTACTTC. V gene TRBV5-4 combines with J gene TRBJ2-5; TRBD2 matches at 10 bases. Trimming at V came to 4 bases and at J to 5 bases, leaving 2 bases not matched to a gene. Germline lookup yields CDR1 SGHNT and CDR2 YYREEE (reference sequence). This CDR3 is 13 amino acids long.

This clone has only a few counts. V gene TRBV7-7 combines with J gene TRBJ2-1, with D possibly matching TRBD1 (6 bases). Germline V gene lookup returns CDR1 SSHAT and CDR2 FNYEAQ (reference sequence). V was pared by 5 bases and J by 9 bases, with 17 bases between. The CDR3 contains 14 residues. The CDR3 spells CASSPLQGGREQFF. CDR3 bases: TGTGCCAGCAGCCCACTACAGGGCGGCCGTGAGCAGTTCTTC.

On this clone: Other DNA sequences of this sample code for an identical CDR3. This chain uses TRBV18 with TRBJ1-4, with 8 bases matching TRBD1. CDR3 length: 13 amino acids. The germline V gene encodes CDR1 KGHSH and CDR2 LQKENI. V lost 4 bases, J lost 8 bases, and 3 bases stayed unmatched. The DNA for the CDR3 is TGTGCCAGCTCACGGGGACAGGAGGAAAAACTGTTTTTT. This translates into CASSRGQEEKLFF.

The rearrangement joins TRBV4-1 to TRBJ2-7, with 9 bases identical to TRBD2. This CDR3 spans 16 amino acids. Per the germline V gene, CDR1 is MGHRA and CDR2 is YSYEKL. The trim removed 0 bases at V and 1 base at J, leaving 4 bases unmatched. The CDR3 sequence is CASSQDSSGSSYEQYF. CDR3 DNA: TGCGCCAGCAGCCAAGATAGTAGCGGGAGTTCCTACGAGCAGTACTTC.

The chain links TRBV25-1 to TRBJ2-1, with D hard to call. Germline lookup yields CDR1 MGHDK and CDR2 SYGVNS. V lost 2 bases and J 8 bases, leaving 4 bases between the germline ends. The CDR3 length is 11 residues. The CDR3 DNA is TGTGCCAGCAGTGAAGGGTATGAGCAGTTCTTC. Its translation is CASSEGYEQFF.

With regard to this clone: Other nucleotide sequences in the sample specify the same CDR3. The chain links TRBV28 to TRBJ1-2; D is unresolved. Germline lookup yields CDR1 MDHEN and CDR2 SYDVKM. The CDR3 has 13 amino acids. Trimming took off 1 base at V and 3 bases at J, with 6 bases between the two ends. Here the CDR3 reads CASSLLRDYGYTF. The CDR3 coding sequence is TGTGCCAGCAGTTTATTGCGGGACTATGGCTACACCTTC.

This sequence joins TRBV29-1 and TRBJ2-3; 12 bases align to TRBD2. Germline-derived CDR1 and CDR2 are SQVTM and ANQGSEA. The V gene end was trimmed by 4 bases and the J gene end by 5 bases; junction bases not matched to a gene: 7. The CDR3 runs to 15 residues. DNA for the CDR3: TGCAGCGTTGGGCCCCGACTAGCGGGAGAAGATACGCAGTATTTT. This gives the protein CSVGPRLAGEDTQYF.

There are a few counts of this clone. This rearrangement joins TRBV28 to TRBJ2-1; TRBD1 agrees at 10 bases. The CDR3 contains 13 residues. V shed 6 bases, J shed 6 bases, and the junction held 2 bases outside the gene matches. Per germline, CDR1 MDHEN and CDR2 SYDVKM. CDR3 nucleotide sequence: TGTGCCAGCAGGCGACAGGGGGCCAATGAGCAGTTCTTC. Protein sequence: CASRRQGANEQFF.

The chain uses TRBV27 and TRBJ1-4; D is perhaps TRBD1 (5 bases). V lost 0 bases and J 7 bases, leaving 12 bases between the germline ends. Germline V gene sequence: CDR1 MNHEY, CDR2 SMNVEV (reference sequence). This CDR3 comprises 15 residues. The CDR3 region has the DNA TGTGCCAGCAGTTTATCGGTGGCAGGGTTTGAAAAACTGTTTTTT. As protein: CASSLSVAGFEKLFF.

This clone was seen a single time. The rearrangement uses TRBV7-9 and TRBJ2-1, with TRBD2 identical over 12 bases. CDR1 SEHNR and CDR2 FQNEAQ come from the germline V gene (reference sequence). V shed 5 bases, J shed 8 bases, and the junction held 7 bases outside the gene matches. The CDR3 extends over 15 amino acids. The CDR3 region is CASSRLAGDVDEQFF. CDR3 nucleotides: TGTGCCAGCAGCCGACTAGCGGGAGATGTGGATGAGCAGTTCTTC.

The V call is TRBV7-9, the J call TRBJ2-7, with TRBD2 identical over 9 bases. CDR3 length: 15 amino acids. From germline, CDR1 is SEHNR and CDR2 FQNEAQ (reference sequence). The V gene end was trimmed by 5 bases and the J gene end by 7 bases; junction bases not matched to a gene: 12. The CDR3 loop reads CASSQLAGDSREQYF. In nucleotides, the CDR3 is TGTGCCAGCAGCCAATTAGCGGGAGACTCGAGAGAGCAGTACTTC.

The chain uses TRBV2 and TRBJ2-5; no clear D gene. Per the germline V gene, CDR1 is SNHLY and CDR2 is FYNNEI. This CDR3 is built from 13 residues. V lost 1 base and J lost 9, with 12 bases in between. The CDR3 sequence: CASSEGPQLSQYF. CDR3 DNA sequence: TGTGCCAGCAGTGAAGGGCCGCAGTTGTCCCAGTACTTC.

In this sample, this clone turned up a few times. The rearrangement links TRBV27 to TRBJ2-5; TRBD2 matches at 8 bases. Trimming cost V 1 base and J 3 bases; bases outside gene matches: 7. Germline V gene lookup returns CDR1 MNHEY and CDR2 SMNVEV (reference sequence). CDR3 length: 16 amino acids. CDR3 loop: CASSLFGGGIEETQYF. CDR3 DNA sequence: TGTGCCAGCAGTTTATTCGGGGGGGGAATAGAAGAGACCCAGTACTTC.

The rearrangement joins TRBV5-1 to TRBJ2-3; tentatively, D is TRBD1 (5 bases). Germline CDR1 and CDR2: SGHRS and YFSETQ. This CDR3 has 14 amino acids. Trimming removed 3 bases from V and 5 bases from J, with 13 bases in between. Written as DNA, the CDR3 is TGCGCCAGCAGCTCCGTCACAGGTGGAGATACGCAGTATTTT. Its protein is CASSSVTGGDTQYF.

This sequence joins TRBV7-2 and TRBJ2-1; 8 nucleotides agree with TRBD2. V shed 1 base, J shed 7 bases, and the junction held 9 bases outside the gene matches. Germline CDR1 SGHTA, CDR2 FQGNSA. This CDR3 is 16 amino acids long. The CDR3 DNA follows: TGTGCCAGCAGCTTAGGTGGGACTAGTGGTCGGAATGAGCAGTTCTTC. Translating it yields CASSLGGTSGRNEQFF.

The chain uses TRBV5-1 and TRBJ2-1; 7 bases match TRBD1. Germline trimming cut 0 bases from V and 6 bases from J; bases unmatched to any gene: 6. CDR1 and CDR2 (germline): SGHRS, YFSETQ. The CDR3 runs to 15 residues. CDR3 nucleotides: TGCGCCAGCAGCTTGGTCCCAGGGGGAAGCAATGAGCAGTTCTTC. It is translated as CASSLVPGGSNEQFF.

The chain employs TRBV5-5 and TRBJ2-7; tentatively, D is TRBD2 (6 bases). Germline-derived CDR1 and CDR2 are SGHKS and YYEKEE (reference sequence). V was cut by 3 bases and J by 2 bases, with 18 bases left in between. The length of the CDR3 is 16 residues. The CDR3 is CASSSSLGRDTYEQYF. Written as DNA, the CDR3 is TGTGCCAGCAGCTCCTCTCTCGGGAGAGATACCTACGAGCAGTACTTC.

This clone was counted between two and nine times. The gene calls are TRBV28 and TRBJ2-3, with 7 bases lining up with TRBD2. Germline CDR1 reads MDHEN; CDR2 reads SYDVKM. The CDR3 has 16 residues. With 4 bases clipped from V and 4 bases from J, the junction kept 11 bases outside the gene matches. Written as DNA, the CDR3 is TGTGCCAGCAGTTCCACGGGGCAGGGAGGGGCAGATACGCAGTATTTT. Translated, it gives CASSSTGQGGADTQYF.